This paragraph reports one TCR beta chain. There is no known antigen for this receptor. Base quality data are lacking; no much larger clone is found one base away. To demonstrate the VDJtools post-analysis software, TCR beta repertoires were profiled from the peripheral blood of about 13 young patients with multiple sclerosis. Multiple sclerosis patients were children and adolescents aged 6 to 15 years. Trimming leaves V shorter by 4 bases and J shorter by 3 bases, with the junction holding 11 bases beyond the gene matches. CDR1 and CDR2, looked up from the germline V gene (reference sequence), are DFQATT and SNEGSKA. The CDR3 contains 16 residues, cysteine and phenylalanine counted. Just the 48-base CDR3 DNA is kept, in frame starting at base 1. This record belongs to a study of post-analysis software for immune sequencing data (dated by TCRdb to about 2015). About the full investigation: Disease courses on record covered relapsing-remitting, secondary progressive and progressive-relapsing multiple sclerosis, though some patients had no subtype annotation. A subset of samples was prepared in parallel using single-end sample barcoding, then pooled and co-amplified after Illumina adapter ligation. The patient repertoires were set against around ten previously published healthy control repertoires from donors whose ages ranged from roughly 6 to 25 years. The investigation overall reported the following: Patients showed significantly higher frequencies than controls for roughly 5 TRBV segments, among them TRBV5-6, TRBV5-1 and TRBV20-1. Multiple sclerosis patients had significantly lower normalized Chao1 diversity than controls, a result that suggests substantial peripheral T-cell clonal expansion. Direct clustering with F measure revealed strong co-clustering of samples prepared in the same batch, which led to a batch-effect correction. The multiple sclerosis patient group was slightly younger than the control group.

Library preparation was by PCR. The run used an Illumina HiSeq 2500. To reduce PCR and sequencing biases, unique molecular identifiers were incorporated into the TCR beta cDNA libraries. Every 1 to 10 million input T cells yielded about 500,000 cDNA molecules, meaning each molecule approximated one T cell. The same protocol used for the earlier healthy control dataset was applied to prepare and sequence the patient libraries. Within a given batch, samples were prepared together, multiplexed and sequenced on the same HiSeq lane. The study's own analysis went as follows. MIGEC was used to process the raw barcoded reads, and molecular identifier groups with only a single read were discarded before consensus assembly and CDR3 extraction. VDJtools was used for post-analysis of the clonotype tables, and diversity was normalized by down-sampling every dataset to the size of the smallest sample. Repertoire overlap clustering matched CDR3 amino acid but not nucleotide sequences to correct batch-related cross-sample contamination. TCRdb passed the public sequencing reads through fastp at Q25 and MiXCR, retaining productive beta sequences. Each CDR3 protein gets just one entry, which takes the most common genes and DNA from the rows behind it. The V and J calls and clone size are TCRdb's, not the authors'. This sample is represented by some 500,000 distinct CDR3 sequences; 40% to 55% of them were singletons. The ten largest clones capture 12% of the sample.

Sample: blood. This receptor was obtained from a girl under 18 with multiple sclerosis. The V and J segments used are TRBV20-1 and TRBJ2-7, with 11 bases in between that match TRBD1. For the CDR3, the sequence is CSANPGQGVPVYEQYF. The nucleotide sequence is TGCAGTGCTAATCCGGGACAGGGGGTTCCTGTCTACGAGCAGTACTTC.